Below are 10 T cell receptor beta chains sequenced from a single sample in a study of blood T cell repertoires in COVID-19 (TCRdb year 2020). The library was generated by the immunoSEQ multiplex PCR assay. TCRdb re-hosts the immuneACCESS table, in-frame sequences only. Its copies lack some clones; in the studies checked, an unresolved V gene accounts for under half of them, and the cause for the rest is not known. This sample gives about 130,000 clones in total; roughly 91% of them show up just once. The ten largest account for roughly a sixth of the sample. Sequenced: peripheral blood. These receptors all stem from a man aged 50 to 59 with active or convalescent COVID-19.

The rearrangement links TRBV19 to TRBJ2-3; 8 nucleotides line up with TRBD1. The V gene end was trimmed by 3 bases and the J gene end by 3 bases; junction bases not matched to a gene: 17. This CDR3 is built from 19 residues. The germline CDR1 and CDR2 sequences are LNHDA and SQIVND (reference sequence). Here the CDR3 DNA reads TGTGCCAGTAGTATCAGGTTCTTTCAGGGGGCTGGTAGGACAGATACGCAGTATTTT. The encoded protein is CASSIRFFQGAGRTDTQYF.

The CDR3 reads CASSVVGSGGAGRDTQYF. The CDR3 DNA reads TGTGCCAGCAGCGTAGTGGGTAGCGGGGGGGCAGGGAGAGATACGCAGTATTTT. This sequence joins TRBV9 and TRBJ2-3; 11 bases line up with TRBD2. CDR1 and CDR2 from the germline V gene are SGDLS and YYNGEE. Unmatched junction bases numbered 11, after V lost 0 bases and J lost 5 bases. This CDR3 comprises 18 residues. Full variable domain (remainder filled in from reference TRBV9 and TRBJ2-3): DSGVTQTPKHLITATGQRVTLRCSPRSGDLSVYWYQQSLDQGLQFLIQYYNGEERAKGNILERFSAQQFPDLHSELNLSSLELGDSALYFCASSVVGSGGAGRDTQYFGPGTRLTVL.

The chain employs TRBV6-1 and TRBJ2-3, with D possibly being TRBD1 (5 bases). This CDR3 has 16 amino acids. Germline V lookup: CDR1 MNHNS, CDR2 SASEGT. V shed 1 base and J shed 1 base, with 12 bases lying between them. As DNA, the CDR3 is TGTGCCAGCAGTGAAGGAGCAGGGATAGGCACAGATACGCAGTATTTT. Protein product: CASSEGAGIGTDTQYF.

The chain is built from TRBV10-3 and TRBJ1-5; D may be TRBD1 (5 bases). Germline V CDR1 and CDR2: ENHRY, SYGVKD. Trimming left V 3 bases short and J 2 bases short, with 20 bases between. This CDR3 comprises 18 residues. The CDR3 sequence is CAISDRVNPLSGNQPQHF. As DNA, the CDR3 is TGTGCCATCAGTGACAGGGTAAATCCCCTGAGCGGCAATCAGCCCCAGCATTTT.

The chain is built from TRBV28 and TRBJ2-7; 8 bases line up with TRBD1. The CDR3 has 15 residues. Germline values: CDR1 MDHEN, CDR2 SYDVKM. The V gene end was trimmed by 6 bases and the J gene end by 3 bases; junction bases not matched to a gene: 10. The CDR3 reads CASSPTGTGDYEQYF. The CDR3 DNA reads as TGTGCCAGCAGCCCGACCGGGACAGGAGACTACGAGCAGTACTTC.

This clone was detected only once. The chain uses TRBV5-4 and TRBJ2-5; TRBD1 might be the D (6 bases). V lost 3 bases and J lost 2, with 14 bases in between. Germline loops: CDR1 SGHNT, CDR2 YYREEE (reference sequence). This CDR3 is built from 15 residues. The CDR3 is CASSSDLRGQETQYF. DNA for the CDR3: TGTGCCAGCAGCTCGGACCTCAGGGGACAAGAGACCCAGTACTTC. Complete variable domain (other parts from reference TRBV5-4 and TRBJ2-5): ETGVTQSPTHLIKTRGQQVTLRCSSQSGHNTVSWYQQALGQGPQFIFQYYREEENGRGNFPPRFSGLQFPNYSSELNVNALELDDSALYLCASSSDLRGQETQYFGPGTRLLVL.

The CDR3 here is CAIRSGTGDDTQYF. The CDR3 nucleotides read TGTGCCATCAGGTCCGGGACAGGGGACGATACGCAGTATTTT. The rearrangement joins TRBV10-3 to TRBJ2-3, with TRBD1 matching 10 bases. The trim removed 6 bases at V and 6 bases at J, leaving 6 bases unmatched. The CDR3 is 14 amino acids. Germline CDR1 and CDR2: ENHRY and SYGVKD.

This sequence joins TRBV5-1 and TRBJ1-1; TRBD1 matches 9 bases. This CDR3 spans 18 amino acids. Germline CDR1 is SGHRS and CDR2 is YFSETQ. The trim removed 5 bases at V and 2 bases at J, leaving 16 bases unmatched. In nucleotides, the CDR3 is TGCGCCAGCAGTCCGATGCATCGACAGGGGGTCCCAAACACTGAAGCTTTCTTT. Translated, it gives CASSPMHRQGVPNTEAFF.

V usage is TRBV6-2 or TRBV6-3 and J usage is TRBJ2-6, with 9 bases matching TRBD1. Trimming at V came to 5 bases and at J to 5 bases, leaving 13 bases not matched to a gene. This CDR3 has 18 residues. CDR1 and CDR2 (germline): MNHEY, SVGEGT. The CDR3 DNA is TGTGCCAGCAGTGTCTCTCCGGGACAGGGTTCAAGGGCCAACGTCCTGACTTTC. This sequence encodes CASSVSPGQGSRANVLTF.

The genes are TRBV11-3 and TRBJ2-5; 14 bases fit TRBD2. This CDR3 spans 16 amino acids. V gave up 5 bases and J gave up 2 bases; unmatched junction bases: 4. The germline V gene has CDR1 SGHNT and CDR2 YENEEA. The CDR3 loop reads CASSPGTSGSQETQYF. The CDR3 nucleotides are TGTGCCAGCAGCCCCGGGACTAGCGGGAGTCAAGAGACCCAGTACTTC.